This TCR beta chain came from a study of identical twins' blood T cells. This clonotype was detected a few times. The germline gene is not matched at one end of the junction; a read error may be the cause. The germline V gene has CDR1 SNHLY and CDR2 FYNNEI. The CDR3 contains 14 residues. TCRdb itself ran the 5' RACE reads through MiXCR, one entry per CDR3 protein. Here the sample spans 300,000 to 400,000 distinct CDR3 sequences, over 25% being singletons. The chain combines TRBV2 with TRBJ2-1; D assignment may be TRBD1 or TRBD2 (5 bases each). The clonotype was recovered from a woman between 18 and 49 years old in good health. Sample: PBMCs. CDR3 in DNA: TGTGCCAGCTCCAGGGACGGGAAGGACAATGGGCAGTTCTTC. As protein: CASSRDGKDNGQFF.